The entry below gives a single T cell receptor (beta chain) sequence along with its context. Trimming cost V 5 bases and J 0 bases, with 9 bases left between them. The CDR3 totals 13 residues. Germline V gene sequence: CDR1 GTSNPN, CDR2 SVGIG (reference sequence). Alongside a J-beta primer mix, a sample-barcoded 5' primer served in a second PCR lasting roughly 6 to 11 cycles. Using its own MiXCR run on the 5' RACE reads, TCRdb lists one record per CDR3 protein. The sample includes about 560,000 distinct CDR3 sequences, about 27% of them seen just once. This sample is part of a study of blood T cells in healthy people across ages. The data were also submitted as part of a second study, on T cells of mothers and their children. That study reports: Over 8.5 million reads per mother and around 3 million per child were obtained. The overlap seen between related mothers and children slightly exceeded that of unrelated pairs, though not significantly.

The sequence was obtained from a boy between 2 and 10 years old in good health. Sequencing was performed on blood. This sequence joins TRBV30 and TRBJ2-3; D uncertain. Written as DNA, the CDR3 is TGTGCCTGGGGATGGGGTAGCACAGATACGCAGTATTTT. Translation: CAWGWGSTDTQYF.